This TCR beta chain derives from a study of OX40 agonist ivuxolimab in advanced cancers. Turning to the study itself: Hepatocellular carcinoma, melanoma, renal cell or head and neck cancer occurred in dose-escalation patients.

Trimming removed 4 bases at V and 3 bases at J, with 10 bases between. The CDR3 spans 13 residues. The germline V gene encodes CDR1 SGHNT and CDR2 YYREEE (reference sequence). Assay: immunoSEQ multiplex PCR; the TCRdb copy retains only in-frame clones and omits some. The sample lists some 100,000 clones; 90% were seen once. The chain carries TRBV5-4 and TRBJ2-5; D is ambiguous. Sequences were derived from CD4+ or CD8+ T cells sorted from blood, sampled in a trial of the OX40 agonist ivuxolimab. This TCR derives from an adult with an advanced solid tumor such as melanoma, head and neck, liver or kidney cancer. DNA for the CDR3: TGTGCCAGCAGCCTAAGATCAGAAGAGACCCAGTACTTC. The encoded protein is CASSLRSEETQYF.